The source of this T cell receptor (beta chain) is a study of neurological immune-mediated disorders. Study observations and caveats: Private repertoires in all groups were suggested by the absence of shared CDR3 amino acid sequences among expanded clones across subjects.

This clonotype was detected ten times or more. The antigen is not known. Sorted libraries were made with around 1 million CD4+ or CD8+ T cells. TCRdb called the 5' RACE reads again in MiXCR, with one record for every CDR3 protein. The table shows some 37,000 distinct CDR3 sequences, with around 5% occurring only once. The CDR3 length is 13 residues. The germline V and J ends were trimmed by 8 bases and 2 bases, with 10 bases remaining between them. Germline CDR1 SGHTA, CDR2 FQGTGA. The receptor comes from a man between 18 and 29 years old in good health. The sample taken for sequencing was CD4+ T cells from blood. The chain uses TRBV7-3 and TRBJ1-5; D unresolved. CDR3 sequence: CASAVWGNQPQHF. The DNA for the CDR3 is TGTGCCAGCGCTGTTTGGGGCAATCAGCCCCAGCATTTT.